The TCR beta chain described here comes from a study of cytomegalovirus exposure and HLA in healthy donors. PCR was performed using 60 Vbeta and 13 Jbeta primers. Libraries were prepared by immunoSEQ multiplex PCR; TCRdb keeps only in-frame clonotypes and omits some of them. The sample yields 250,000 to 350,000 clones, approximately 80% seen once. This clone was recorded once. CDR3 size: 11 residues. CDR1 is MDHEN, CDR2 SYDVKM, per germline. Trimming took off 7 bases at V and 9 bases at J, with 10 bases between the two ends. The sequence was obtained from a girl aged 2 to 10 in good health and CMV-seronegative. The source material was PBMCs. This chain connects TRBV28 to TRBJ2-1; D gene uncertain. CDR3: CASNSNTEQFF. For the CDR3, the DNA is TGTGCCAGCAACAGTAATACTGAGCAGTTCTTC.